Following are 14 T cell receptor beta chains from one sample sequenced in a study of PD-1 blockade in classical Hodgkin lymphoma. Each of the patients experienced relapse following autologous stem cell transplantation, and their brentuximab vedotin exposure differed. TCRdb's copy holds only in-frame clones and misses some; the assay was immunoSEQ multiplex PCR. This table holds about 90,000 clones, approximately 89% found once. The source was peripheral blood mononuclear cells (PBMCs), collected before the second cycle of nivolumab. These TCRs come from a human donor with classical Hodgkin lymphoma.

The V call is TRBV11-2, the J call TRBJ1-1; TRBD1 might be the D (5 bases). CDR3 length: 17 amino acids. With 3 bases removed from V and 2 bases from J, the gap between germline ends came to 19 bases. CDR1 and CDR2 from the germline V gene are SGHAT and FQNNGV. The CDR3 reads CASSFSPPWQGNTEAFF. CDR3 coding DNA: TGTGCCAGCAGCTTCTCCCCCCCCTGGCAGGGCAACACTGAAGCTTTCTTT.

CDR3 protein: CASSDGGKGTQYF. The CDR3 coding sequence is TGCGCCAGCAGTGATGGGGGGAAGGGGACCCAGTACTTC. The chain uses TRBV10-2 and TRBJ2-5; maybe TRBD2 (6 bases). Germline V lookup: CDR1 WSHSY, CDR2 SAAADI. CDR3 length: 13 amino acids. V was trimmed by 3 bases and J by 7 bases, leaving 12 bases between them.

V gene TRBV15 combines with J gene TRBJ1-4; a possible D gene is TRBD1 (5 bases). V shed 1 base and J shed 8 bases, with 17 bases lying between them. The CDR3 covers 16 residues. CDR1 and CDR2 from the germline V gene are LNHNV and YYDKDF (reference sequence). The DNA for the CDR3 is TGTGCCACCAGCAGAGTAAGTGAGGACATATCAGAAAAACTGTTTTTT. Its protein product is CATSRVSEDISEKLFF.

The gene calls are TRBV25-1 and TRBJ2-1, with a weak D call TRBD1 (6 bases). Germline values: CDR1 MGHDK, CDR2 SYGVNS. V dropped 4 bases and J dropped 5 bases, with 12 bases sitting between them. The CDR3 spans 14 residues. This CDR3 is CASSVWAGDNEQFF. The CDR3 region has the DNA TGTGCCAGCAGTGTATGGGCAGGGGACAATGAGCAGTTCTTC.

The rearrangement uses TRBV27 and TRBJ2-7; D is perhaps TRBD1 (6 bases). The germline V and J ends were trimmed by 2 bases and 7 bases, with 18 bases remaining between them. The CDR3 totals 15 residues. Looked up from germline, CDR1 is MNHEY and CDR2 is SMNVEV (reference sequence). The CDR3 loop reads CASSLVFRGSLEQYF. The DNA for the CDR3 is TGTGCCAGCAGTTTAGTTTTCAGGGGATCCCTAGAGCAGTACTTC.

The CDR3 here is CASSVSGSGNTIYF. CDR3 DNA: TGTGCCAGCAGTGTTTCAGGGTCTGGAAACACCATATATTTT. This chain links TRBV2 with TRBJ1-3, with D perhaps TRBD1 (5 bases). This CDR3 is built from 14 residues. Trimming removed 4 bases from V and 1 base from J, with 8 bases in between. Germline V CDR1 and CDR2: SNHLY, FYNNEI.

This chain connects TRBV6-5 to TRBJ2-5; the D call may be TRBD1 or TRBD2 (6 bases each). The CDR3 runs 15 residues. CDR1 and CDR2 from the germline V gene are MNHEY and SVGAGI. Deletions cut 6 bases from V and 1 base from J, with 15 bases between. The CDR3 nucleotides are TGTGCCAGCAGGCCTCCCGGGGGCCTCCAAGAGACCCAGTACTTC. Amino acid sequence: CASRPPGGLQETQYF.

The chain is built from TRBV4-2 and TRBJ2-5, with D perhaps TRBD1 or TRBD2 (6 bases each). The CDR3 runs to 16 residues. The germline gives CDR1 LGHNA, CDR2 YNFKEQ. The ends were cut back, 4 bases at V and 3 bases at J, with 18 bases in the middle. The CDR3 DNA is TGTGCCAGCAGCCTCCGGGGGCGGGTCGAGGAAGAGACCCAGTACTTC. Amino acids: CASSLRGRVEEETQYF.

The chain combines TRBV9 with TRBJ1-2; D is possibly TRBD1 (5 bases). With 2 bases removed from V and 3 bases from J, the gap between germline ends came to 11 bases. This CDR3 has 14 residues. Germline CDR1 and CDR2: SGDLS and YYNGEE. The chain's CDR3 is CASSVRVGDYGYTF. The DNA of the CDR3 is TGTGCCAGCAGCGTCAGGGTTGGGGACTATGGCTACACCTTC.

V is TRBV28 and J is TRBJ1-2; D unclear. Germline CDR1 MDHEN, CDR2 SYDVKM. V shed 6 bases and J shed 1 base, with 9 bases lying between them. The CDR3 extends over 13 amino acids. The CDR3 DNA sequence: TGTGCCAGCAGGCAGCTTAGTAACTATGGCTACACCTTC. Its translation: CASRQLSNYGYTF.

This clone was observed a few times. V and J are TRBV2 and TRBJ2-7, with D tentatively TRBD2 (5 bases). V lost 2 bases and J lost 0, with 8 bases in between. The CDR3 extends over 14 amino acids. From germline, CDR1 is SNHLY and CDR2 FYNNEI. The CDR3 DNA sequence: TGTGCCAGCAGTGAAAGAGGGAGCTCCTACGAGCAGTACTTC. Amino acids: CASSERGSSYEQYF.

The J gene is TRBJ1-1, the V gene TRBV6-5, with a possible D match to TRBD1 (5 bases). The CDR3 contains 16 residues. CDR1 and CDR2 from the germline V gene are MNHEY and SVGAGI. The germline V and J ends were trimmed by 0 bases and 5 bases, with 16 bases remaining between them. CDR3 protein: CASSYSRQFVRTEAFF. CDR3 in DNA: TGTGCCAGCAGTTACTCGCGACAGTTCGTTCGGACTGAAGCTTTCTTT.

This rearrangement joins TRBV5-4 to TRBJ2-5; D may be TRBD2 (5 bases). The CDR3 contains 15 residues. Trimming shortened V by 4 bases and J by 5 bases, and 18 bases separated the two germline ends. Germline V CDR1 and CDR2: SGHNT, YYREEE (reference sequence). CDR3 amino acids: CASSREGSLGETQYF. The CDR3 coding sequence is TGTGCCAGCAGCCGAGAGGGCAGCTTAGGGGAGACCCAGTACTTC.

The chain combines TRBV14 with TRBJ2-1, with no clear D. The CDR3 has 14 residues. V lost 5 bases and J 9 bases, leaving 17 bases between the germline ends. Germline V CDR1 and CDR2: SGHDN, FVKESK. The CDR3 nucleotides read TGTGCCAGCAGCAAGACTGAAGTCCTAAGTGAGCAGTTCTTC. It is translated as CASSKTEVLSEQFF.